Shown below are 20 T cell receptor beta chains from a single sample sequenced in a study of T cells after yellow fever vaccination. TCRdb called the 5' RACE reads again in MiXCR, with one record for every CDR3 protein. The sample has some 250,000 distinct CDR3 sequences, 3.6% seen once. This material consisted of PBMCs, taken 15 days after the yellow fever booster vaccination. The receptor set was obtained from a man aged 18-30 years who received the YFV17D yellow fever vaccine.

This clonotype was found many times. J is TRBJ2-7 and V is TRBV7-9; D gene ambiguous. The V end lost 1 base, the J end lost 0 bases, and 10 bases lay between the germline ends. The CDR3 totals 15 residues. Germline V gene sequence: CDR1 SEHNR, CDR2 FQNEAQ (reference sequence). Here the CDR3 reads CASSLVAASSYEQYF. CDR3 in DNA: TGTGCCAGCAGCTTAGTGGCGGCTAGCTCCTACGAGCAGTACTTC.

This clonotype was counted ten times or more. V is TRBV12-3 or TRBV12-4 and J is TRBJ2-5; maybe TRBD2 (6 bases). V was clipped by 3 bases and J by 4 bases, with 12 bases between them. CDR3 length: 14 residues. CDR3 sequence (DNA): TGTGCCAGCAGTTTCGGGGGTAGCGGAGAGACCCAGTACTTC. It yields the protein CASSFGGSGETQYF.

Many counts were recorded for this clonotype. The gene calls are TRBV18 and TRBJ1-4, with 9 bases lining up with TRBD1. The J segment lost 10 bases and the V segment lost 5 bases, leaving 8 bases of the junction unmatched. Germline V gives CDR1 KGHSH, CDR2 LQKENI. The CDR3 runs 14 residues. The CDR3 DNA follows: TGTGCCAGCTCAGGACAGGGGAGTCTTCGAAAACTGTTTTTT. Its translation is CASSGQGSLRKLFF.

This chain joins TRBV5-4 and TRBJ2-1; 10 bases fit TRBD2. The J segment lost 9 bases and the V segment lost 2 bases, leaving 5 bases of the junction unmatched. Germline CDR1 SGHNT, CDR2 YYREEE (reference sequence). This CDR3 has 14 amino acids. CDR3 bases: TGTGCCAGCAGCTTCCCGGGACTAGCGACTGAGCAGTTCTTC. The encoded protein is CASSFPGLATEQFF. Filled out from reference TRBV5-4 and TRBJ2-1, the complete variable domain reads ETGVTQSPTHLIKTRGQQVTLRCSSQSGHNTVSWYQQALGQGPQFIFQYYREEENGRGNFPPRFSGLQFPNYSSELNVNALELDDSALYLCASSFPGLATEQFFGPGTRLTVL.

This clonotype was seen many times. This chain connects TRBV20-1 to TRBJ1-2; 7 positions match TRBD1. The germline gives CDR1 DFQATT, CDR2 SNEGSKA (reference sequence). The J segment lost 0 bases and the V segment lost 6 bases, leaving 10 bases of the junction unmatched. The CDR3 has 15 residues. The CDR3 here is CSAKGTAVPNYGYTF. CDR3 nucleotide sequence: TGCAGTGCGAAGGGGACAGCGGTGCCTAACTATGGCTACACCTTC.

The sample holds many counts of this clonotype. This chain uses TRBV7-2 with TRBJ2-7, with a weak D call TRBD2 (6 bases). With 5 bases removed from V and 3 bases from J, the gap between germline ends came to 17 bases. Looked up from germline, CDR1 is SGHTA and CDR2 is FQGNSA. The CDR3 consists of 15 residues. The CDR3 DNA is TGTGCCAGCAGCCGCGGGACCACATCCATCTACGAGCAGTACTTC. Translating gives CASSRGTTSIYEQYF.

The CDR3 DNA follows: TGCAGTGCTAGAGAGCGGGGTGGTGAAAAACTGTTTTTT. It translates to CSARERGGEKLFF. V is TRBV20-1 and J is TRBJ1-4; no firm D call. Trimming stripped 0 bases from V and 7 bases from J, with 9 bases between. CDR1 and CDR2 (germline): DFQATT, SNEGSKA (reference sequence). The CDR3 spans 13 residues.

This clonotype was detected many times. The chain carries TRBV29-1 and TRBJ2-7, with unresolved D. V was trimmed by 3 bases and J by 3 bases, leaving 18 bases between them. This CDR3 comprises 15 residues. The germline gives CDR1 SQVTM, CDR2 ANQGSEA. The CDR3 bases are TGCAGCGTTGAGGGTCCCCTACAAGGAGTCTACGAGCAGTACTTC. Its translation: CSVEGPLQGVYEQYF.

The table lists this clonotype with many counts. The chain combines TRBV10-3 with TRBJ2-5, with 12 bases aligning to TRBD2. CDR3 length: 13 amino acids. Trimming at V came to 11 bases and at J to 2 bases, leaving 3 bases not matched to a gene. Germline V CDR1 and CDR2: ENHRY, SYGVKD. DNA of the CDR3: TGTGCCGTAGGACTAGCGGGACAAGAGACCCAGTACTTC. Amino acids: CAVGLAGQETQYF.

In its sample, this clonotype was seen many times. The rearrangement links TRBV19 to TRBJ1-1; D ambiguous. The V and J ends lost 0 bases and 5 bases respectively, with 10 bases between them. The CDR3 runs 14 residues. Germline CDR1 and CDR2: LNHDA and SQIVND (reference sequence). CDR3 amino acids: CASSIDRRWTEAFF. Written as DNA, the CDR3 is TGTGCCAGTAGTATAGATCGAAGGTGGACTGAAGCTTTCTTT.

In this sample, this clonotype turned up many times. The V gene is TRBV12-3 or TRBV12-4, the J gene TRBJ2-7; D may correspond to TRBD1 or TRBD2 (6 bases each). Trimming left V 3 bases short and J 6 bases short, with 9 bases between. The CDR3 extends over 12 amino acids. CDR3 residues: CASSFTGAEQYF. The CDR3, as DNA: TGTGCCAGCAGTTTCACGGGGGCCGAGCAGTACTTC.

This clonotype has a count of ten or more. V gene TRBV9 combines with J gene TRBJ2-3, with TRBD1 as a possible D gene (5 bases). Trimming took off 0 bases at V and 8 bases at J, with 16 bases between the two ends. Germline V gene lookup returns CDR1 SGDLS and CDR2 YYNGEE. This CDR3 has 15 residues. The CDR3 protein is CASSVEWGLRGTQYF. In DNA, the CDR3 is TGTGCCAGCAGCGTAGAGTGGGGCCTTAGGGGTACGCAGTATTTT.

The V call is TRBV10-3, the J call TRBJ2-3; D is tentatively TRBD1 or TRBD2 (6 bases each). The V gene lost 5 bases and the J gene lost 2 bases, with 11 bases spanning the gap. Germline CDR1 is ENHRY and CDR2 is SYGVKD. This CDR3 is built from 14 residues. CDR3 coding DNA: TGTGCCATCAGTCAAGGGGGGTACACAGATACGCAGTATTTT. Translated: CAISQGGYTDTQYF.

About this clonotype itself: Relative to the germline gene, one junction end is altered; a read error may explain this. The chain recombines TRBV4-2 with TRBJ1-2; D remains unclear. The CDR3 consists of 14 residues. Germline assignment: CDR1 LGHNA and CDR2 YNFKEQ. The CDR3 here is CASSQEVWRRGYTF. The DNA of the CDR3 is TGTGCAAGCAGCCAAGAAGTTTGGCGCCGAGGCTACACCTTC.

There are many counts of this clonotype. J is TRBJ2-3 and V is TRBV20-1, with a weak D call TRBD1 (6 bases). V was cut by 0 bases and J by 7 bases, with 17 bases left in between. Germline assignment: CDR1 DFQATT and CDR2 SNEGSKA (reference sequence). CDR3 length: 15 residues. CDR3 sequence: CSARDMRGTLHTQYF. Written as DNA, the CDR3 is TGCAGTGCTAGAGATATGAGGGGGACCCTCCATACGCAGTATTTT.

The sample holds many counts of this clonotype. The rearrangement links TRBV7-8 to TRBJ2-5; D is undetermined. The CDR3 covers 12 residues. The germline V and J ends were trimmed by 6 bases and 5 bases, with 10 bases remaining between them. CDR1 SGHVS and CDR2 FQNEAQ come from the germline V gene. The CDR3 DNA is TGTGCCAGCAGTTGGCAGGCGGAGACCCAGTACTTC. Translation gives CASSWQAETQYF.

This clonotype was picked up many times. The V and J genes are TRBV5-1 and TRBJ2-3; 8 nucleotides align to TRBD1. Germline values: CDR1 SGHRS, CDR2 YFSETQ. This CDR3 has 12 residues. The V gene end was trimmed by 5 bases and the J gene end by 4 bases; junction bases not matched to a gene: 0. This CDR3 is CASRQGADTQYF. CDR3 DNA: TGCGCCAGCAGACAGGGGGCAGATACGCAGTATTTT. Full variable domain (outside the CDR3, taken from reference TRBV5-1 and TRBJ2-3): KAGVTQTPRYLIKTRGQQVTLSCSPISGHRSVSWYQQTPGQGLQFLFEYFSETQRNKGNFPGRFSGRQFSNSRSEMNVSTLELGDSALYLCASRQGADTQYFGPGTRLTVL.

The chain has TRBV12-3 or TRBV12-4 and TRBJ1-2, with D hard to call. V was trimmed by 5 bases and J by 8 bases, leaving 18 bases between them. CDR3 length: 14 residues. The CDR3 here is CASSPRDSAGGYTF. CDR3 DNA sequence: TGTGCCAGCAGTCCGCGGGATTCGGCGGGAGGCTACACCTTC.

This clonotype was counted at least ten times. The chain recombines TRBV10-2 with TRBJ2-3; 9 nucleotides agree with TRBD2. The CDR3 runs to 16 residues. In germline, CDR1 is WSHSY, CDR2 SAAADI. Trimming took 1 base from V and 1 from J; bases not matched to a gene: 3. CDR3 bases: TGCGCCAGCAGTGAGTGGCTAGCGGGACGCACAGATACGCAGTATTTT. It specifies CASSEWLAGRTDTQYF.

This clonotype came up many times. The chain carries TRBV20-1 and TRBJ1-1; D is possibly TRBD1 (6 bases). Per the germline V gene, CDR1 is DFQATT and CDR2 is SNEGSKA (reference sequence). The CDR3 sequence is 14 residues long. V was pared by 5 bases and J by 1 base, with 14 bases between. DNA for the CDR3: TGCAGTGCTGTCAGGGGTGGAAGGAACACTGAAGCTTTCTTT. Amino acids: CSAVRGGRNTEAFF.